The 11 T cell receptor beta chains below were found in one sample sequenced in a study of blood T cell repertoires in COVID-19. Profiling relied on immunoSEQ multiplex PCR, and the TCRdb table lists in-frame clones only, not all of them. The profile covers approximately 61,000 clones, with over 65% appearing a single time and about 22% taken by the ten largest. Sequenced input: peripheral blood. The receptors shown here come from an elderly man with active or convalescent COVID-19.

A few counts support this clone. The V and J genes are TRBV9 and TRBJ2-5; unclear D gene. The V end lost 3 bases, the J end lost 0 bases, and 3 bases lay between the germline ends. The CDR3 loop spans 12 amino acids. The germline V gene encodes CDR1 SGDLS and CDR2 YYNGEE. The CDR3 DNA reads as TGTGCCAGCAGCGATAACCAAGAGACCCAGTACTTC. Translating gives CASSDNQETQYF.

This clone was seen just once. V gene TRBV19 combines with J gene TRBJ1-4; D gene uncertain. CDR3 length equals 17 residues. The ends were cut back, 3 bases at V and 3 bases at J, with 17 bases in the middle. Germline V CDR1 and CDR2: LNHDA, SQIVND (reference sequence). The CDR3 region is CASSMEGPGVANEKLFF. The CDR3 DNA reads TGTGCCAGTAGTATGGAAGGTCCGGGAGTAGCTAATGAAAAACTGTTTTTT.

The chain links TRBV6-2 or TRBV6-3 to TRBJ2-7; 9 bases agree with TRBD1. The CDR3 length is 17 residues. Germline CDR1 and CDR2: MNHEY and SVGEGT. Trimming cost V 6 bases and J 5 bases; bases outside gene matches: 17. As DNA, the CDR3 is TGTGCCAGCAGCCGCCGGGGGCCGGGACAGGGCCGTGACGAGCAGTACTTC. Translation: CASSRRGPGQGRDEQYF.

In its sample, this clone was seen a few times. The chain uses TRBV6-5 and TRBJ1-6; TRBD1 aligns across 8 bases. V dropped 8 bases and J dropped 10; count of bases not matched to a gene: 13. This CDR3 region has 15 residues. From germline, CDR1 is MNHEY and CDR2 SVGAGI. The CDR3 DNA follows: TGTGCCAGCGGGGAGGGGACAGGCTGGGACTCACCCCTCCACTTT. It encodes CASGEGTGWDSPLHF.

This chain joins TRBV4-2 and TRBJ2-1, with a weak D call TRBD2 (6 bases). This CDR3 comprises 16 residues. Germline V gene data show CDR1 as LGHNA and CDR2 as YNFKEQ. Trimming cost V 2 bases and J 4 bases, with 15 bases left between them. CDR3 region: CASSQPLGGSYNEQFF. CDR3 nucleotides: TGTGCCAGCAGCCAACCCTTAGGAGGGTCATACAATGAGCAGTTCTTC.

The chain employs TRBV27 and TRBJ1-5, with D perhaps matching TRBD1 (5 bases). Germline CDR1 is MNHEY and CDR2 is SMNVEV (reference sequence). The CDR3 is 15 residues long. Trimming cost V 0 bases and J 6 bases, with 12 bases left between them. CDR3 region: CASSLSGRASQPQHF. Written as DNA, the CDR3 is TGTGCCAGCAGTTTATCTGGCAGGGCGTCTCAGCCCCAGCATTTT.

The chain joins TRBV24-1 to TRBJ1-4; 9 bases match TRBD1. Germline trimming cut 5 bases from V and 8 bases from J; bases unmatched to any gene: 5. The CDR3 runs to 14 residues. Germline-derived CDR1 and CDR2 are KGHDR and SFDVKD. The CDR3 DNA is TGTGCCACCAGTGGGGGGACAGGGAGCGAAAAACTGTTTTTT. Its translation is CATSGGTGSEKLFF.

V gene TRBV18 combines with J gene TRBJ1-5, with 10 bases matching TRBD1. This CDR3 region has 16 residues. J gave up 5 bases and V 2 bases, and 6 bases lay outside the gene matches. The germline V gene has CDR1 KGHSH and CDR2 LQKENI. As DNA, the CDR3 is TGTGCCAGCTCACCAAGGGACAGGGGTAGAGATCAGCCCCAGCATTTT. Protein: CASSPRDRGRDQPQHF.

This clone appeared once. The chain links TRBV28 to TRBJ2-7; the match to TRBD2 covers 8 bases. V shed 7 bases, J shed 3 bases, and the junction held 11 bases outside the gene matches. Germline CDR1 and CDR2: MDHEN and SYDVKM. There are 15 residues in the CDR3. The CDR3 reads CASTLRGLEVYEQYF. CDR3 coding DNA: TGTGCCAGCACCCTACGGGGACTAGAGGTCTACGAGCAGTACTTC.

This chain joins TRBV7-2 and TRBJ1-3; a weak D match, TRBD1 (5 bases). This CDR3 region has 15 residues. Germline CDR1 is SGHTA and CDR2 is FQGNSA. The V gene lost 4 bases and the J gene lost 0 bases, with 10 bases spanning the gap. In DNA, the CDR3 is TGTGCCAGCAGCTCTACAGGTTTCTCTGGAAACACCATATATTTT. This sequence encodes CASSSTGFSGNTIYF.

This clone was recorded only once. The chain is built from TRBV9 and TRBJ2-3, with D perhaps matching TRBD2 (7 bases). V lost 4 bases, J lost 4 bases, and 19 bases lay in between. Germline V gene sequence: CDR1 SGDLS, CDR2 YYNGEE. This CDR3 is built from 16 residues. The chain's CDR3 is CASSLSSGGGADTQYF. CDR3 coding DNA: TGTGCCAGCAGCTTATCTAGCGGAGGGGGGGCAGATACGCAGTATTTT.